The 21 T cell receptor beta chains below come from one sample, sequenced in a study of blood T cell repertoires in COVID-19. Sequencing was performed with immunoSEQ multiplex PCR; in TCRdb, only in-frame clones are kept and a portion is missing. The table has under 250,000 clones, approximately 83% seen once. The specimen sequenced was peripheral blood. The receptors come from an older woman with acute or convalescent COVID-19.

A note on this clone: This sample includes further DNA sequences coding for the same CDR3. This sequence joins TRBV15 and TRBJ1-4; D is unresolved. The CDR3 covers 13 residues. Trimming removed 2 bases from V and 5 bases from J, with 6 bases in between. Germline V gives CDR1 LNHNV, CDR2 YYDKDF (reference sequence). The CDR3 bases are TGTGCCACCAGCAGACGGGGAAATGAAAAACTGTTTTTT. As protein: CATSRRGNEKLFF.

The chain couples TRBV5-4 to TRBJ1-4; D call uncertain. Germline lookup yields CDR1 SGHNT and CDR2 YYREEE (reference sequence). The ends were cut back, 2 bases at V and 3 bases at J, with 8 bases in the middle. The CDR3 is 14 residues long. This chain's CDR3 is CASSFGGSNEKLFF. In DNA form, the CDR3 reads TGTGCCAGCAGCTTCGGCGGATCTAATGAAAAACTGTTTTTT.

The chain recombines TRBV5-1 with TRBJ2-1; tentative D call: TRBD2 (6 bases). The CDR3 spans 15 residues. Looked up from germline, CDR1 is SGHRS and CDR2 is YFSETQ. The V end was cut by 4 bases, the J end by 0 bases, with 11 bases between. CDR3 residues: CASSQDGSSYNEQFF. CDR3 DNA: TGCGCCAGCAGCCAGGACGGGAGCTCCTACAATGAGCAGTTCTTC.

V gene TRBV4-3 combines with J gene TRBJ1-2; tentatively, D is TRBD1 (5 bases). This CDR3 is built from 13 residues. The V gene's germline CDR1 is LGHNA and CDR2 YSLEER. V lost 4 bases, J lost 6 bases, and 12 bases lay in between. The CDR3 region is CASSPRAGDGYTF. Written as DNA, the CDR3 is TGCGCCAGCAGCCCCCGGGCGGGGGATGGCTACACCTTC.

In this sample, this clone turned up once. This chain links TRBV5-6 with TRBJ1-1; possible D gene TRBD1, 6 bases. The CDR3 has 14 amino acids. Germline V gene sequence: CDR1 SGHDT, CDR2 YYEEEE. Trimming left V 0 bases short and J 11 bases short, with 17 bases between. The CDR3 DNA is TGTGCCAGCAGCTTGGTGCCTTCTTCTCAGGGGGCTTTCTTT. Translation gives CASSLVPSSQGAFF.

The chain has TRBV2 and TRBJ1-3, with D uncertain. The CDR3 totals 17 residues. From germline, CDR1 is SNHLY and CDR2 FYNNEI. Trimming left V 2 bases short and J 0 bases short, with 14 bases between. CDR3 protein: CASSEWPGGNSGNTIYF. For the CDR3, the DNA is TGTGCCAGCAGTGAATGGCCAGGCGGGAACTCTGGAAACACCATATATTTT.

The CDR3 reads CASTNRQSAFF. CDR3 DNA: TGTGCCAGTACCAACAGGCAGTCAGCTTTCTTT. The chain combines TRBV19 with TRBJ1-1; D may be TRBD1 (5 bases). The CDR3 totals 11 residues. Trimming removed 7 bases from V and 10 bases from J, with 13 bases in between. Germline CDR1 reads LNHDA; CDR2 reads SQIVND (reference sequence). The whole variable domain, filled in from reference TRBV19 and TRBJ1-1, reads DGGITQSPKYLFRKEGQNVTLSCEQNLNHDAMYWYRQDPGQGLRLIYYSQIVNDFQKGDIAEGYSVSREKKESFPLTVTSAQKNPTAFYLCASTNRQSAFFGQGTRLTVV.

The CDR3 region is CASTPGQGLVNEQFF. DNA of the CDR3: TGTGCCAGCACTCCGGGACAGGGCTTGGTCAATGAGCAGTTCTTC. V is TRBV27 and J is TRBJ2-1; 9 bases are shared with TRBD1. The CDR3 has 15 amino acids. The J segment lost 6 bases and the V segment lost 7 bases, leaving 10 bases of the junction unmatched. Germline V lookup: CDR1 MNHEY, CDR2 SMNVEV (reference sequence).

V is TRBV7-8 and J is TRBJ2-3; D gene unclear. The CDR3 runs 14 residues. Trimming left V 4 bases short and J 0 bases short, with 8 bases between. CDR1 and CDR2 (germline): SGHVS, FQNEAQ. The CDR3 sequence is CASSSRWSTDTQYF. DNA for the CDR3: TGTGCCAGCAGCTCCCGGTGGAGCACAGATACGCAGTATTTT.

CDR3 in amino acids: CASSLGDRAGSNYGYTF. The CDR3 DNA reads TGCGCCAGCAGCTTGGGGGACAGGGCTGGAAGTAACTATGGCTACACCTTC. The chain employs TRBV5-1 and TRBJ1-2; 9 bases map to TRBD1. Trimming took 0 bases from V and 1 from J; bases not matched to a gene: 7. This CDR3 is 17 amino acids long. Looked up from germline, CDR1 is SGHRS and CDR2 is YFSETQ. Full variable domain (missing parts from reference TRBV5-1 and TRBJ1-2): KAGVTQTPRYLIKTRGQQVTLSCSPISGHRSVSWYQQTPGQGLQFLFEYFSETQRNKGNFPGRFSGRQFSNSRSEMNVSTLELGDSALYLCASSLGDRAGSNYGYTFGSGTRLTVV.

The J gene is TRBJ1-5, the V gene TRBV7-8, with no clear D. Germline V gene data show CDR1 as SGHVS and CDR2 as FQNEAQ. The V end was cut by 5 bases, the J end by 6 bases, with 17 bases between. The CDR3 has 15 residues. This CDR3 is CASSPTEGFGQPQHF. CDR3 in DNA: TGTGCCAGCAGCCCAACTGAGGGTTTTGGTCAGCCCCAGCATTTT.

The chain joins TRBV7-9 to TRBJ2-3; 8 bases are shared with TRBD1. CDR1 SEHNR and CDR2 FQNEAQ come from the germline V gene (reference sequence). V lost 5 bases to trimming and J lost 1 base; unmatched junction nucleotides: 8. The CDR3 has 16 residues. The CDR3 loop reads CASSRSRGRGTDTQYF. For the CDR3, the DNA is TGTGCCAGCAGCCGATCCAGGGGGCGCGGCACAGATACGCAGTATTTT.

The V and J genes are TRBV4-2 and TRBJ1-3, with 7 bases aligning to TRBD1. The ends lost 3 bases at V and 0 bases at J; junction bases unmatched: 5. The CDR3 extends over 16 amino acids. Germline V gene sequence: CDR1 LGHNA, CDR2 YNFKEQ. Here the CDR3 DNA reads TGTGCCAGCAGCCAGGGGGACAGAACCTCTGGAAACACCATATATTTT. Residues: CASSQGDRTSGNTIYF.

The rearrangement uses TRBV3-1 (or the pseudogene TRBV3-2) and TRBJ1-1; the D gene is possibly TRBD1 (6 bases). This CDR3 comprises 15 residues. Trimming removed 3 bases at V and 11 bases at J, with 22 bases between. Germline-derived CDR1 and CDR2 are LGHDT and YNNKEL (reference sequence). CDR3 DNA: TGTGCCAGCAGCCACTCCAGCCAGGGGAGTAGGGGTGCTTTCTTT. Amino acids: CASSHSSQGSRGAFF.

This clone came up once. This chain links TRBV6-5 with TRBJ1-6, with D perhaps matching TRBD1 (6 bases). The CDR3 length is 12 residues. Looked up from germline, CDR1 is MNHEY and CDR2 is SVGAGI. In DNA form, the CDR3 reads TGTGCATCATCCGAGGGGGTGGCACCCCTCCACTTT. As protein: CASSEGVAPLHF.

This chain uses TRBV19 with TRBJ1-5; TRBD1 aligns across 7 bases. Germline V gene sequence: CDR1 LNHDA, CDR2 SQIVND (reference sequence). The V gene end was trimmed by 3 bases and the J gene end by 0 bases; junction bases not matched to a gene: 8. This CDR3 is built from 17 residues. Here the CDR3 DNA reads TGTGCCAGTAGTATGCGGGGACAGTGGGATAGCAATCAGCCCCAGCATTTT. Translation: CASSMRGQWDSNQPQHF.

The CDR3 DNA sequence: TGCAGTGCTAGACGCTATGGCTACACCTTC. This translates into CSARRYGYTF. The chain combines TRBV20-1 with TRBJ1-2, with no clear D. The germline V and J ends were trimmed by 2 bases and 4 bases, with 2 bases remaining between them. The CDR3 is 10 amino acids. Looked up from germline, CDR1 is DFQATT and CDR2 is SNEGSKA (reference sequence).

The J gene is TRBJ2-1, the V gene TRBV15, with TRBD1 matching 8 bases. Germline values: CDR1 LNHNV, CDR2 YYDKDF (reference sequence). Germline trimming cut 1 base from V and 6 bases from J; bases unmatched to any gene: 8. The CDR3 spans 16 residues. DNA of the CDR3: TGTGCCACCAGCAGAGTGGGGACAGGAAGCCGCAATGAGCAGTTCTTC. It yields the protein CATSRVGTGSRNEQFF.

The count of this clone is one. This chain links TRBV6-2 or TRBV6-3 with TRBJ1-1; a possible D gene is TRBD1 (6 bases). The germline CDR1 and CDR2 sequences are MNHEY and SVGEGT. The V and J ends lost 4 bases and 5 bases respectively, with 14 bases between them. The CDR3 length is 14 residues. CDR3 residues: CASSLRGGWTEAFF. CDR3 in DNA: TGTGCCAGCAGTTTGAGGGGGGGCTGGACTGAAGCTTTCTTT.

The V gene is TRBV3-1 (or the pseudogene TRBV3-2), the J gene TRBJ1-5; TRBD1 might be the D (5 bases). The germline CDR1 and CDR2 sequences are LGHDT and YNNKEL (reference sequence). This CDR3 is 15 amino acids long. Between the trimmed V and J ends, which lost 3 bases and 3 bases, there was a span of 12 bases. The CDR3 loop is CASSQGTGNNQPQHF. DNA of the CDR3: TGTGCCAGCAGCCAGGGAACAGGAAACAATCAGCCCCAGCATTTT.

The chain uses TRBV19 and TRBJ2-7, with no clear D. V was shortened by 3 bases and J by 0 bases, with 9 bases between the two germline ends. This CDR3 contains 14 residues. CDR1 LNHDA and CDR2 SQIVND come from the germline V gene (reference sequence). The CDR3 coding sequence is TGTGCCAGTAGTATTGGTCTTAGCTCCTACGAGCAGTACTTC. Protein product: CASSIGLSSYEQYF.